This TCR beta chain was sequenced in a study of graft-versus-host responses after intestinal transplantation. The overall study: Recipients were all induced with anti-thymocyte globulin, then given tacrolimus and steroids for 2 to 3 years.

Findings of the study overall: High graft-versus-host to host-versus-graft T cell clonal ratios marked allografts of patients with graft-donor macrochimerism.

Repertoires were generated with immunoSEQ multiplex PCR, while TCRdb's copy carries only in-frame clones and drops some. The data show some 17,000 clones, with 80% seen just once and 15% to 20% held by the top ten. Note on this clone: Its antigen is not known.

Processing was applied to graft tissue in order to liberate intraepithelial and lamina propria lymphocytes. This sample comprised ileum tissue, obtained about 15 weeks after intestinal transplant. This receptor was taken from a human patient who received an intestinal transplant, so some T cells may come from the graft donor.

CDR3 residues: CAAAPRTWSYEQYF. CDR3 nucleotides: TGCGCCGCTGCCCCCCGGACGTGGTCCTACGAGCAGTACTTC. The rearrangement links TRBV10-1 to TRBJ2-7; D is unclear. The CDR3 totals 14 residues. In germline, CDR1 is WNHNN, CDR2 SYGVQD (reference sequence). V lost 11 bases to trimming and J lost 1 base, with 18 bases between them.